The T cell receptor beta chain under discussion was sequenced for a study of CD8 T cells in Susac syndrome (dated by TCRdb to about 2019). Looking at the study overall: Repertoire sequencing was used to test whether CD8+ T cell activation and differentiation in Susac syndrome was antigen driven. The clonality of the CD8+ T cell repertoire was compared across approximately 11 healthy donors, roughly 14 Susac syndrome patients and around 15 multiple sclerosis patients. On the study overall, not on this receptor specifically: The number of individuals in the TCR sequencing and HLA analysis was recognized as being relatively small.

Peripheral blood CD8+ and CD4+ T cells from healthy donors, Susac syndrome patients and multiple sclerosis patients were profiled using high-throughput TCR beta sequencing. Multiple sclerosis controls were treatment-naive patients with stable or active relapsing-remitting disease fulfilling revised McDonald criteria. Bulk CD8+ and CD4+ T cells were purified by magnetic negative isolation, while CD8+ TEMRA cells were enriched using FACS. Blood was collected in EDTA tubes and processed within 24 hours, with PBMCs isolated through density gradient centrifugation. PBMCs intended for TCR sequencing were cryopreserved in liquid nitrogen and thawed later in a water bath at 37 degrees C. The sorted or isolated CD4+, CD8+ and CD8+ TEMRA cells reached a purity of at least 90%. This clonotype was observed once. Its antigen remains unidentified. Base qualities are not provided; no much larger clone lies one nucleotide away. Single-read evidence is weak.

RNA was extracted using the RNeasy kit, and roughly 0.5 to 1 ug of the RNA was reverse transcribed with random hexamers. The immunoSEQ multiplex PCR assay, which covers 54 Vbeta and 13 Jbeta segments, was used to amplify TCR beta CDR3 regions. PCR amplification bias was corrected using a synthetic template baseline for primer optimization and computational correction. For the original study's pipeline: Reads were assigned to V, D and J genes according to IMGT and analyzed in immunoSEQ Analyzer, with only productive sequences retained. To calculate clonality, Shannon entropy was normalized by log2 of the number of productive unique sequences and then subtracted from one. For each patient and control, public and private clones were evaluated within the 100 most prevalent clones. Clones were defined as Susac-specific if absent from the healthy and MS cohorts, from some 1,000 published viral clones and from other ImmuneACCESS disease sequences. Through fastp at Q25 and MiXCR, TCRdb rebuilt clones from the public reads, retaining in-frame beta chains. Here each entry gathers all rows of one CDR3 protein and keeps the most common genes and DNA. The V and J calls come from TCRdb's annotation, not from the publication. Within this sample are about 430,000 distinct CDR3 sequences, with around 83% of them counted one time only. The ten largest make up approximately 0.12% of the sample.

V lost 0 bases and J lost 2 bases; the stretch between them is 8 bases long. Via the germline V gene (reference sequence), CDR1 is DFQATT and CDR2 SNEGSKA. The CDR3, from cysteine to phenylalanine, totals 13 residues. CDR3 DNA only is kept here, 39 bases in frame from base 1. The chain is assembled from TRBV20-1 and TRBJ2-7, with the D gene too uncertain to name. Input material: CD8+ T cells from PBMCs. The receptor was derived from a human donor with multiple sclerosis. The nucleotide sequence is TGCAGTGCTAGAGAGGTTTATGCCTACGAGCAGTACTTC. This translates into CSAREVYAYEQYF.